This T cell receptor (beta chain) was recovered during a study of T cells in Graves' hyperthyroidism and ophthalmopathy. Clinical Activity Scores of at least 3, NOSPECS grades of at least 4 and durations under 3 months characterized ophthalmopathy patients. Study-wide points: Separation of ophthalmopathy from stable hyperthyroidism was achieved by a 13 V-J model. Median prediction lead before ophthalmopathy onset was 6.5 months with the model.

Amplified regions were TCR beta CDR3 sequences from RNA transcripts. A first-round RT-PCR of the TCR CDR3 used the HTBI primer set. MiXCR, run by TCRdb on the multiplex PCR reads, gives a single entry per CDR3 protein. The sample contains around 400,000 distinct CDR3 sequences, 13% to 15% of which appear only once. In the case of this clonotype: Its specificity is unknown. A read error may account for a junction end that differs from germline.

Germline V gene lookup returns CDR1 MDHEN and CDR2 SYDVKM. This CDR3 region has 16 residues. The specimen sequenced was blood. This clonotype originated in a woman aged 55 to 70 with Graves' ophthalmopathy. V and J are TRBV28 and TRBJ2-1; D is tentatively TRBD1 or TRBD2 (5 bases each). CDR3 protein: CASSAGTASFYNAQFF. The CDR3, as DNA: TGTGCCAGCAGTGCAGGGACGGCTAGCTTCTACAATGCGCAGTTCTTC.